This T cell receptor beta chain originates from a study of identical twins. A universal primer site came from template switching; cDNA carried unique molecular identifiers. TCRdb fed the 5' RACE reads into MiXCR, producing one record per CDR3 protein. In the table there are 350,000 or so distinct CDR3 sequences, around 9% of which are singletons. Study-level results: Instead of following the same donors, the conclusions were based on cross-sectional statistical analysis. Carriage of fewer insertions was seen in abundant cord blood beta clonotypes, whereas memory repertoires showed none.

The sample holds many counts of this clonotype. Its target is not known. CDR1 is SEHNR, CDR2 FQNEAQ, per germline (reference sequence). The CDR3 length is 15 residues. V dropped 5 bases and J dropped 7; count of bases not matched to a gene: 7. Specimen: naive T cells sorted from blood. This chain links TRBV7-9 with TRBJ2-4, with 11 bases identical to TRBD2. This sequence was found in a woman aged 50 to 60 in good health. The CDR3 spells CASSEHSGRENIQYF. CDR3 sequence (DNA): TGTGCCAGCAGCGAGCATAGCGGGAGGGAGAACATTCAGTACTTC.